A selection of T cell receptor beta chains follows, all from one sample in a study of cytomegalovirus exposure and HLA in healthy donors. The table came from immunoSEQ multiplex PCR; TCRdb's copy has only in-frame clones and leaves some out. In the table there are more than 95,000 clones, approximately 10% of which are singletons. The sequencing input was PBMCs. The receptor source for this set is a woman aged 18 to 35 in good health and CMV-seropositive. Both conserved end residues are part of each CDR3. D genes are given only for firm matches. A clone size is listed for some rows: how often the clone was seen (once, few, many), or a class if it is expanded.

d_gene,j_gene,v_gene,abundance,CDR3aa,CDR3nt
NA,TRBJ2-3,TRBV2,few,CASSAGLSTDTQYF,TGTGCCAGCAGTGCGGGATTGAGCACAGATACGCAGTATTTT
NA,TRBJ1-1,TRBV11-2,NA,CASSFRGGETEAFF,TGTGCCAGCAGCTTTAGGGGAGGGGAAACTGAAGCTTTCTTT
NA,TRBJ2-1,TRBV5-6,few,CASSSQASYNEQFF,TGTGCCAGCAGCTCCCAGGCGTCATACAATGAGCAGTTCTTC
TRBD2,TRBJ2-1,TRBV5-8,NA,CASSPGLAGNEQFF,TGTGCCAGCAGCCCGGGACTAGCAGGAAATGAGCAGTTCTTC
TRBD2,TRBJ2-5,TRBV9,few,CASSAGLAGVETQYF,TGTGCCAGCAGCGCGGGACTAGCGGGGGTGGAGACCCAGTACTTC
TRBD1,TRBJ2-7,TRBV5-6,few,CASSVGQGTFYEQYF,TGTGCCAGCAGCGTTGGACAGGGTACGTTTTACGAGCAGTACTTC
NA,TRBJ1-2,TRBV6-6,few,CASSYEGDYGYTF,TGTGCCAGCAGTTACGAGGGGGACTATGGCTACACCTTC
NA,TRBJ2-7,TRBV7-9,few,CASSSLLATSYEQYF,TGTGCCAGCAGCTCCCTCCTAGCGACCTCATACGAGCAGTACTTC
TRBD2,TRBJ2-2,TRBV19,NA,CASGTSGSWRELFF,TGTGCCAGTGGGACTAGCGGGAGTTGGAGGGAGCTGTTTTTT
NA,TRBJ2-1,TRBV5-4,few,CASSVDWISYNEQFF,TGTGCCAGCAGTGTGGACTGGATCTCCTACAATGAGCAGTTCTTC
NA,TRBJ1-1,TRBV5-4,NA,CASSFGQYGAEAFF,TGTGCCAGCAGCTTTGGACAGTATGGCGCTGAAGCTTTCTTT
NA,TRBJ2-1,TRBV6-1,NA,CASSEGGLIRDEQFF,TGTGCCAGCAGTGAGGGAGGACTGATTCGCGATGAGCAGTTCTTC
NA,TRBJ2-6,TRBV18,NA,CASSPYPGANVLTF,TGTGCCAGCTCTCCCTACCCTGGGGCCAACGTCCTGACTTTC
NA,TRBJ1-6,TRBV4-1,NA,CASSQRRTDDNSPLHF,TGCGCCAGCAGCCAGCGAAGGACAGATGATAATTCACCCCTCCACTTT
TRBD1,TRBJ1-1,TRBV5-4,few,CASSLGDYRGSTEAFF,TGTGCCAGCAGCTTGGGAGATTACAGGGGAAGTACTGAAGCTTTCTTT
NA,TRBJ1-2,TRBV27,few,CASSLRENYGYTF,TGTGCCAGCAGTCTTAGAGAGAACTATGGCTACACCTTC
NA,TRBJ2-1,TRBV5-4,many,CASSLDWGPYNEQFF,TGTGCCAGCAGCTTGGATTGGGGGCCCTACAATGAGCAGTTCTTC
NA,TRBJ1-2,TRBV6-1,few,CASTLIKESRWGYTF,TGTGCCAGCACACTAATTAAAGAATCTCGTTGGGGCTACACCTTC
NA,TRBJ1-1,TRBV28,few,CASQAASTPFEAFF,TGTGCCAGTCAAGCGGCTTCCACACCGTTTGAAGCTTTCTTT
TRBD1,TRBJ1-2,TRBV6-1,NA,CASTFDRDYGYTF,TGTGCCAGCACATTTGACAGGGACTATGGCTACACCTTC